The source of this TCR beta chain is a study of CD8 T cells in ankylosing spondylitis (dated by TCRdb to 2015 to 2018). Background on the whole study: To find TCR variants linked to disease, the study profiled T cell receptor beta repertoires in ankylosing spondylitis patients and healthy donors. Peripheral blood was sampled, and synovial fluid was also collected from ankylosing spondylitis patients. The full study cohort comprised 20 to 25 ankylosing spondylitis patients and some 110 healthy donors. General conclusions and limits of the study: Blood from ankylosing spondylitis patients appeared to be characterized by a TCR beta motif made up of 8 or 9 highly homologous amino acid variants. Significant enrichment of the disease-linked clones was reported in matched synovial fluid samples from ankylosing spondylitis patients. Some motif variants had previously been reported in the synovial fluid and blood of reactive arthritis patients, which suggests shared mechanisms of disease initiation. In peripheral blood, the disease-linked clones were found at relatively low frequencies and had a CD8+ phenotype.

To note about this clonotype: This receptor's antigen is unknown. Within one base of it there is no much larger clone, and no base qualities were kept.

Sequencing relied on an Illumina HiSeq 2500. Quantitative 5'-RACE with molecular barcodes was used to prepare TCR beta libraries. In the source study's methods: To identify disease-linked TCR variants, a new computational method was used, one built on a probabilistic model of VDJ rearrangement. TCRdb reprocessing: public reads trimmed at Q25 with fastp, clones called with MiXCR, in-frame beta chains kept. Rows with one shared CDR3 protein collapse into an entry with the most common genes and DNA. TCRdb assigned the V and J calls; the authors' analysis was not used. In all, the sample holds about 440,000 distinct CDR3 sequences, and approximately 17% of those were seen once. Clones ranked in the top ten supply just over 1% of the sample. Including cysteine and phenylalanine, the CDR3 has 13 amino acids. CDR3 DNA only is kept here, 39 bases in frame from base 1. The germline V gene gives CDR1 as SGHAT and CDR2 as FQNNGV. At the junction V is shortened by 4 bases and J by 1 base, with 5 bases in between.

Rearrangement joined TRBV11-2 to TRBJ1-5, with the D gene not clear enough to name. This TCR was sampled from a male donor with ankylosing spondylitis. Material: blood, either unsorted or a sorted T cell fraction (not recorded which). The DNA sequence reads TGTGCCAGCAGCTGGCGGAGCAATCAGCCCCAGCATTTT. Its protein reads: CASSWRSNQPQHF.